This T cell receptor (beta chain) was captured by sequencing in a study of T-cell reconstitution after alpha-beta-depleted transplantation in children. From germline, CDR1 is MNHEY and CDR2 SVGEGT. The V end lost 3 bases, the J end lost 8 bases, and 13 bases lay between the germline ends. The CDR3 contains 13 residues. Unique molecular identifiers were built into the TCRbeta library. One entry per CDR3 protein, called by TCRdb with MiXCR from the PCR reads. The repertoire holds around 200,000 distinct CDR3 sequences, with roughly 6.8% as singletons. This clonotype has more than one count but fewer than ten.

The genes are TRBV6-2 or TRBV6-3 and TRBJ1-1, with a weak D call TRBD1 (5 bases). Sequencing used PBMCs from the stem cell graft donor, obtained from the stem cell graft. This TCR derives from a human donor who donated a stem cell graft to a child with Wiskott-Aldrich syndrome. The DNA of the CDR3 is TGTGCCAGCAGTTATACTCCGGGGCGGGAAGCTTTCTTT. Translating gives CASSYTPGREAFF.